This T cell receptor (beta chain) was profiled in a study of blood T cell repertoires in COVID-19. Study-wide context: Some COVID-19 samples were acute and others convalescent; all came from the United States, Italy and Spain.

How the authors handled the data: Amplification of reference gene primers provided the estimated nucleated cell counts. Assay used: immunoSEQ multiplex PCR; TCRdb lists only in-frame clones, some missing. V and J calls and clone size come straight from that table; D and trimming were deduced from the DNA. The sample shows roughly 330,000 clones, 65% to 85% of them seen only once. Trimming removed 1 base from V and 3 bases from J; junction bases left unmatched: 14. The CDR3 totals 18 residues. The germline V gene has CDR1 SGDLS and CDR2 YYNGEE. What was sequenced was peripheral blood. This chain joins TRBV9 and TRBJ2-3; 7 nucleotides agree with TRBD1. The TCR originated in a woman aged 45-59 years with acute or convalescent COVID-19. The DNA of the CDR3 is TGTGCCAGCAGCGTATTCATCACAAAACAGGGGTTAACAGATACGCAGTATTTT. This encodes CASSVFITKQGLTDTQYF.